This entry features one T cell receptor beta chain sequence. Co-plated with around 200,000 CFSE-labeled responder cells were around 200,000 irradiated, violet-dye-labeled stimulator cells. Proliferating responders of the CD3+CD4+ and CD3+CD8+ phenotypes with low CFSE were sorted after the reaction. The data derive from a study of graft-versus-host responses after intestinal transplantation. Sequenced by immunoSEQ multiplex PCR; TCRdb stores in-frame clones only, minus some. Here the sample spans roughly 14,000 clones, 33% being singletons. Study-wide results and caveats: Investigators detected GvH clones in recipient marrow, with some emerging earlier in ileum or blood. Early after transplant, HvG declines were associated with peak levels of circulating GvH clones.

Trimming at V came to 9 bases and at J to 4 bases, leaving 8 bases not matched to a gene. The CDR3 totals 15 residues. Looked up from germline, CDR1 is LNHDA and CDR2 is SQIVND (reference sequence). The genes are TRBV19 and TRBJ1-5; TRBD1 matches 11 bases. The source material was alloreactive CD4+ T cells from a mixed lymphocyte reaction culture, sampled before intestinal transplant. This sample's subset: CFSE-low proliferating T cells sorted from roughly six-day pre-transplant mixed lymphocyte reaction (GvH or HvG direction). This clonotype was sampled from a human patient who received an intestinal transplant. CDR3 in DNA: TGTGCCAGCTGGGACAGGGGGTTCTGGAATCAGCCCCAGCATTTT. Translated: CASWDRGFWNQPQHF.